Below, 14 T cell receptor beta chains from the same sample are listed, as sequenced in a study of response to subunit inactivated influenza vaccine. One entry per CDR3 protein results from TCRdb running MiXCR on the RT-PCR reads. The repertoire includes 550,000 to 600,000 distinct CDR3 sequences, about an eighth of them detected once, and more than 8.5% sits in the top ten. The sample was PBMCs from blood, taken on the day of vaccination. The receptors shown here come from a man aged 45-65 years who received an inactivated influenza vaccine.

This clonotype was seen more than once but under ten times. The chain uses TRBV7-2 and TRBJ2-3; tentative D call: TRBD2 (7 bases). Deletions cut 5 bases from V and 7 bases from J, with 16 bases between. The CDR3 contains 14 residues. In germline, CDR1 is SGHTA, CDR2 FQGNSA. The CDR3 coding sequence is TGTGCCAGCAGCCCGCTGGGGGGGCATTATACGCAGTATTTT. This encodes CASSPLGGHYTQYF.

This clonotype was observed many times. The V gene is TRBV5-1, the J gene TRBJ1-5; TRBD1 matches 7 bases. J was trimmed by 2 bases and V by 4 bases; bases with no gene match: 6. This CDR3 contains 15 residues. The V gene's germline CDR1 is SGHRS and CDR2 YFSETQ. This chain's CDR3 is CASSPGQAGNQPQHF. As DNA, the CDR3 is TGCGCCAGCAGCCCCGGACAGGCCGGCAATCAGCCCCAGCATTTT.

This clonotype has at least ten counts. The gene calls are TRBV20-1 and TRBJ1-2; D is undetermined. The germline V and J ends were trimmed by 6 bases and 7 bases, with 15 bases remaining between them. The CDR3 loop spans 12 amino acids. The germline CDR1 and CDR2 sequences are DFQATT and SNEGSKA (reference sequence). The CDR3 nucleotides read TGCAGTGCCGCGGGTTTAGGTCGTGGCTACACCTTC. Amino acid sequence: CSAAGLGRGYTF.

This clonotype was seen a handful of times. The rearrangement joins TRBV7-9 to TRBJ2-7, with D uncertain. The V end was cut by 5 bases, the J end by 5 bases, with 10 bases between. The CDR3 is 12 amino acids. Germline CDR1 reads SEHNR; CDR2 reads FQNEAQ (reference sequence). The CDR3 here is CASSPRGDEQYF. The CDR3 DNA follows: TGTGCCAGCAGCCCCAGAGGCGACGAGCAGTACTTC. Complete variable domain (other parts from reference TRBV7-9 and TRBJ2-7): DTGVSQNPRHKITKRGQNVTFRCDPISEHNRLYWYRQTLGQGPEFLTYFQNEAQLEKSRLLSDRFSAERPKGSFSTLEIQRTEQGDSAMYLCASSPRGDEQYFGPGTRLTVT.

As regards this clonotype: The final CDR3 position lacks the conserved phenylalanine or tryptophan, pointing to a likely read error. The chain carries TRBV11-1 and TRBJ2-7; 7 bases match TRBD2. J gave up 0 bases and V 5 bases, and 7 bases lay outside the gene matches. Germline CDR1 reads SGHAT; CDR2 reads FQDESV (reference sequence). This CDR3 has 15 amino acids. CDR3 in amino acids: CASSESGGSSYEQYL. The DNA for the CDR3 is TGTGCCAGCAGCGAGTCCGGGGGGAGCTCCTACGAGCAGTACTTG.

The sample holds a few counts of this clonotype. DNA of the CDR3: TGCGCCAGCAGCCAAGATGGGAGCCAAGAGACCCAGTACTTC. Protein sequence: CASSQDGSQETQYF. The chain uses TRBV4-3 and TRBJ2-5; D perhaps matches TRBD2 (5 bases). The CDR3 length is 14 residues. V was cut by 0 bases and J by 1 base, with 6 bases left in between. Germline CDR1 LGHNA, CDR2 YSLEER.

The V call is TRBV29-1, the J call TRBJ2-3; the match to TRBD1 covers 7 bases. The CDR3 sequence is 15 residues long. With V trimmed by 7 bases and J by 2 bases, 12 bases remained unmatched. Per germline, CDR1 SQVTM and CDR2 ANQGSEA. CDR3 DNA sequence: TGCAGCGCGCAAAGGGACAGAACAAACACAGATACGCAGTATTTT. Protein product: CSAQRDRTNTDTQYF.

The V and J genes are TRBV29-1 and TRBJ1-1; 9 bases match TRBD1. V shed 8 bases, J shed 3 bases, and the junction held 7 bases outside the gene matches. CDR3 length: 13 residues. CDR1 and CDR2 from the germline V gene are SQVTM and ANQGSEA. This chain's CDR3 is CSIRTGVDTEAFF. DNA of the CDR3: TGCAGCATTCGGACAGGGGTGGACACTGAAGCTTTCTTT.

This rearrangement joins TRBV10-3 to TRBJ2-1; 8 bases fit TRBD1. The J segment lost 5 bases and the V segment lost 6 bases, leaving 0 bases of the junction unmatched. This CDR3 has 12 residues. Germline-derived CDR1 and CDR2 are ENHRY and SYGVKD. This CDR3 is CAIRTGDNEQFF. The CDR3 DNA follows: TGTGCCATCAGGACAGGGGACAATGAGCAGTTCTTC.

The chain couples TRBV5-1 to TRBJ2-1; TRBD2 matches 10 bases. J was trimmed by 5 bases and V by 3 bases; bases with no gene match: 2. The CDR3 is made up of 14 amino acids. Germline loops: CDR1 SGHRS, CDR2 YFSETQ. The CDR3 coding sequence is TGCGCCAGCAGCTCACTAGCGGGGAACAATGAGCAGTTCTTC. It specifies CASSSLAGNNEQFF.

This clonotype appeared many times. V and J are TRBV12-3 or TRBV12-4 and TRBJ2-7; 8 bases agree with TRBD1. The CDR3 loop spans 15 amino acids. Trimming cost V 5 bases and J 0 bases; bases outside gene matches: 6. CDR3 in DNA: TGTGCCAGCAGTCCTCGACAGGGGCCCTCCTACGAGCAGTACTTC. Its translation: CASSPRQGPSYEQYF.

This clonotype was recorded many times. This chain uses TRBV6-1 with TRBJ2-7; 7 bases agree with TRBD1. The germline V gene has CDR1 MNHNS and CDR2 SASEGT. V shed 7 bases, J shed 2 bases, and the junction held 5 bases outside the gene matches. The CDR3 extends over 13 amino acids. In DNA, the CDR3 is TGTGCCAGCATGGGCAGGGGGACCTACGAGCAGTACTTC. It specifies CASMGRGTYEQYF.

This chain connects TRBV7-8 to TRBJ2-1, with D unclear. Germline CDR1 is SGHVS and CDR2 is FQNEAQ. Trimming pared 3 bases from V and 11 bases from J, leaving 17 bases between. The CDR3 contains 14 residues. The CDR3 is CASSFFDWRRKQFF. Written as DNA, the CDR3 is TGTGCCAGCAGCTTCTTCGACTGGCGCAGGAAGCAGTTCTTC. Full variable domain (remainder filled in from reference TRBV7-8 and TRBJ2-1): GAGVSQSPRYKVAKRGQDVALRCDPISGHVSLFWYQQALGQGPEFLTYFQNEAQLDKSGLPSDRFFAERPEGSVSTLKIQRTQQEDSAVYLCASSFFDWRRKQFFGPGTRLTVL.

There are many counts of this clonotype. The genes are TRBV5-1 and TRBJ2-6; D assignment may be TRBD1 or TRBD2 (6 bases each). Germline-derived CDR1 and CDR2 are SGHRS and YFSETQ. V was shortened by 3 bases and J by 0 bases, with 13 bases between the two germline ends. The CDR3 has 17 amino acids. The chain's CDR3 is CASSWRDTGSGANVLTF. DNA for the CDR3: TGCGCCAGCAGCTGGAGGGACACCGGCTCTGGGGCCAACGTCCTGACTTTC.